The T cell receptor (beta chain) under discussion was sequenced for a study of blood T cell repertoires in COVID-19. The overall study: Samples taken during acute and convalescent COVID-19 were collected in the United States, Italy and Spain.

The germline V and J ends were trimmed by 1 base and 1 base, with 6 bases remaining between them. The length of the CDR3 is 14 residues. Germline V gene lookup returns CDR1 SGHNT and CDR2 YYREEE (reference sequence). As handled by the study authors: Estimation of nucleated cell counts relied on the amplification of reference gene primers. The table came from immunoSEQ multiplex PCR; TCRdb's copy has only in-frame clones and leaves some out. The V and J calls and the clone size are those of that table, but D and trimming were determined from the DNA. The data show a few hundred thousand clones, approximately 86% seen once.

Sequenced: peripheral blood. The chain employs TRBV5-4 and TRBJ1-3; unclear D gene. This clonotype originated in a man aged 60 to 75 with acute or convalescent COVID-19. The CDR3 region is CASSLPGSGNTIYF. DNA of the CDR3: TGTGCCAGCAGCTTGCCGGGATCTGGAAACACCATATATTTT. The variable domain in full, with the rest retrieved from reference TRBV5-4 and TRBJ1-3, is ETGVTQSPTHLIKTRGQQVTLRCSSQSGHNTVSWYQQALGQGPQFIFQYYREEENGRGNFPPRFSGLQFPNYSSELNVNALELDDSALYLCASSLPGSGNTIYFGEGSWLTVV.